This T cell receptor beta chain was identified in a study of cytomegalovirus exposure and HLA in healthy donors. Study summary: Clustering assigned 81% of the roughly 420 genotyped donors to the Caucasian-associated ancestry cluster.

Points on this clone: Its antigen is currently unknown.

Notes on the study in general: CMV antigen specificity was confirmed in vitro for a few CMV-associated chains. Productive status was seen about 90% or about 30% of the time for most TCR beta V segments in an earlier analysis.

This PCR relied on a set of 60 Vbeta primers and 13 Jbeta primers. TCRdb keeps only in-frame clones here, not all; method: immunoSEQ multiplex PCR. This table has 110,000 to 150,000 clones, about 74% appearing once. This CDR3 comprises 13 residues. The germline V gene has CDR1 SGHTA and CDR2 FQGNSA. The ends were cut back, 5 bases at V and 3 bases at J, with 11 bases in the middle. The sequencing input was PBMCs. This receptor was obtained from a man between 18 and 29 years old in good health and CMV-seropositive. The chain is built from TRBV7-2 and TRBJ2-7; D not resolved. CDR3 coding DNA: TGTGCCAGCAGCGCACGAGAGTTCTACGAGCAGTACTTC. Its translation: CASSAREFYEQYF.